This TCR beta chain appears in the sequencing data of a study of identical twins. This clonotype was seen a few times. The target antigen is unknown. Broader study findings: It was possible that invariant MAIT and iNKT cells partly confounded the zero-insertion analyses. Out-of-frame TCR alpha sharing in monozygotic twins exceeded recombination model predictions.

TCRdb re-analysed the 5' RACE reads in MiXCR, keeping a single row per CDR3 protein. The sample shows about 520,000 distinct CDR3 sequences, around 20% of them seen only once. The sample also formed part of further work on T cells expressing NK-cell markers. Per that paper: A few donors' CD3+CD56-NKG2C+ cells were dominated by the same clonotypes. It is unclear if expanded NKG2C-expressing clones target HCMV antigens.

Sequences were obtained from CD4+ T cells sorted from blood. The clonotype comes from a woman between 18 and 29 years old in good health.

The CDR3 coding sequence is TGCAGTGCTAGATCGGGACATTTCAATCAGCCCCAGCATTTT. Translation: CSARSGHFNQPQHF. The chain recombines TRBV20-1 with TRBJ1-5; TRBD1 might be the D (6 bases). CDR3 size: 14 residues. Trimming removed 2 bases from V and 3 bases from J, with 11 bases in between. The germline CDR1 and CDR2 sequences are DFQATT and SNEGSKA (reference sequence).